These 32 T cell receptor beta chains came from one sample sequenced in a study of blood T cell repertoires in COVID-19. This table comes from immunoSEQ multiplex PCR, and its TCRdb copy is limited to in-frame clones, with some not included. The sample records 250,000 to 300,000 clones, around 90% being singletons. Sequenced material: PBMCs or T cells enriched from blood (not recorded which). These receptors originate from a woman under 40 who had recovered from COVID-19.

The chain combines TRBV27 with TRBJ2-3; tentatively, D is TRBD1 (6 bases). Per germline, CDR1 MNHEY and CDR2 SMNVEV (reference sequence). The CDR3 runs 15 residues. V was trimmed by 0 bases and J by 4 bases, leaving 11 bases between them. The DNA of the CDR3 is TGTGCCAGCAGTTTATCGAATTCAGGGGCAGATACGCAGTATTTT. Amino acid sequence: CASSLSNSGADTQYF.

The chain uses TRBV9 and TRBJ2-7; D is possibly TRBD1 (5 bases). V was pared by 3 bases and J by 2 bases, with 12 bases between. The CDR3 extends over 14 amino acids. CDR1 is SGDLS, CDR2 YYNGEE, per germline. CDR3 coding DNA: TGTGCCAGCAGCGCACGGACAAACCCCTACGAGCAGTACTTC. Translating gives CASSARTNPYEQYF.

The chain combines TRBV6-5 with TRBJ1-1; D call uncertain. V shed 5 bases and J shed 2 bases, with 6 bases lying between them. Per germline, CDR1 MNHEY and CDR2 SVGAGI. This CDR3 is 12 amino acids long. DNA for the CDR3: TGTGCCAGCAGTCTCCTAAACACTGAAGCTTTCTTT. This encodes CASSLLNTEAFF.

This rearrangement joins TRBV28 to TRBJ2-7, with a tentative D call TRBD1 (6 bases). This CDR3 has 15 amino acids. V lost 6 bases to trimming and J lost 0 bases, with 15 bases between them. Per the germline V gene, CDR1 is MDHEN and CDR2 is SYDVKM. The CDR3 DNA is TGTGCCAGCAGCTCAGACCGGGACAACTCCTACGAGCAGTACTTC. Translated, it gives CASSSDRDNSYEQYF.

This chain joins TRBV10-3 and TRBJ1-2, with 8 bases fitting TRBD1. V dropped 10 bases and J dropped 3; count of bases not matched to a gene: 16. CDR1 is ENHRY, CDR2 SYGVKD, per germline. The CDR3 totals 16 residues. Here the CDR3 reads CATEGGQGHVDYGYTF. CDR3 coding DNA: TGTGCCACGGAGGGAGGACAGGGCCACGTGGACTATGGCTACACCTTC.

This chain uses TRBV24-1 with TRBJ2-3; TRBD2 agrees at 7 bases. Germline V lookup: CDR1 KGHDR, CDR2 SFDVKD. The CDR3 runs 14 residues. Trimming took 8 bases from V and 3 from J; bases not matched to a gene: 7. DNA for the CDR3: TGTGCCACCAAGGCTGCGGGAGCGACAGATACGCAGTATTTT. This translates into CATKAAGATDTQYF.

The chain combines TRBV27 with TRBJ1-4; a possible D gene is TRBD1 (6 bases). Trimming stripped 5 bases from V and 7 bases from J, with 11 bases between. Germline CDR1 is MNHEY and CDR2 is SMNVEV (reference sequence). This CDR3 is 13 amino acids long. The CDR3 nucleotides read TGTGCCAGCAGTCGGACAGTCCGTGAAAAACTGTTTTTT. Its protein is CASSRTVREKLFF.

The rearrangement links TRBV6-2 or TRBV6-3 to TRBJ1-2; no firm D call. This CDR3 contains 13 residues. The V gene's germline CDR1 is MNHEY and CDR2 SVGEGT. Trimming stripped 0 bases from V and 8 bases from J, with 10 bases between. CDR3 sequence reads: CASSYSGYGGYTF. The DNA of the CDR3 is TGTGCCAGCAGTTACTCTGGTTACGGGGGCTACACCTTC.

The table lists this clone with a few counts. The V gene is TRBV27, the J gene TRBJ1-3; 10 bases align to TRBD1. Germline CDR1 MNHEY, CDR2 SMNVEV (reference sequence). V was clipped by 8 bases and J by 3 bases; unmatched bases: 10. There are 16 residues in the CDR3. The DNA of the CDR3 is TGTGCCAGCTCGACCACGACAGGGGGCAGTGGAAACACCATATATTTT. It encodes CASSTTTGGSGNTIYF.

The chain is built from TRBV19 and TRBJ2-2; D is unclear. The CDR3 covers 14 residues. Trimming removed 5 bases from V and 9 bases from J, with 16 bases in between. CDR1 and CDR2 from the germline V gene are LNHDA and SQIVND (reference sequence). The CDR3 DNA sequence: TGTGCCAGTAGTCCCCCCCCTTCTAAGAGGGAGCTGTTTTTT. Translated: CASSPPPSKRELFF.

This chain connects TRBV19 to TRBJ1-3; the D is unclear. The ends were cut back, 5 bases at V and 3 bases at J, with 8 bases in the middle. The CDR3 is 13 residues long. The germline CDR1 and CDR2 sequences are LNHDA and SQIVND (reference sequence). The CDR3 protein is CASSEGRGNTIYF. The CDR3 DNA sequence: TGTGCCAGTAGTGAGGGCCGTGGAAACACCATATATTTT.

This chain joins TRBV5-5 and TRBJ2-7; 9 bases map to TRBD2. The J segment lost 6 bases and the V segment lost 0 bases, leaving 7 bases of the junction unmatched. The CDR3 sequence is 15 residues long. Per germline, CDR1 SGHKS and CDR2 YYEKEE (reference sequence). CDR3 amino acids: CASSLAVAGVIEQYF. DNA of the CDR3: TGTGCCAGCAGCTTGGCAGTAGCGGGGGTGATCGAGCAGTACTTC.

The V gene is TRBV24-1, the J gene TRBJ2-6, with D possibly being TRBD1 (5 bases). The germline V gene encodes CDR1 KGHDR and CDR2 SFDVKD. CDR3 length: 15 residues. V lost 4 bases and J lost 2, with 8 bases in between. CDR3 amino acids: CATSEAGTGANVLTF. CDR3 bases: TGTGCCACCAGTGAAGCAGGGACTGGGGCCAACGTCCTGACTTTC.

The chain carries TRBV18 and TRBJ2-1; 10 nucleotides line up with TRBD1. V dropped 1 base and J dropped 6; count of bases not matched to a gene: 3. The CDR3 sequence is 15 residues long. In germline, CDR1 is KGHSH, CDR2 LQKENI. The CDR3 bases are TGTGCCAGCTCACCACGGGACAGGGGACCCAATGAGCAGTTCTTC. Amino acid sequence: CASSPRDRGPNEQFF.

J is TRBJ2-1 and V is TRBV18; 7 bases map to TRBD1. The germline CDR1 and CDR2 sequences are KGHSH and LQKENI. V was clipped by 1 base and J by 2 bases; unmatched bases: 8. This CDR3 contains 17 residues. CDR3 nucleotides: TGTGCCAGCTCACCACTGAGGGACAGAGCACCCTACAATGAGCAGTTCTTC. The encoded protein is CASSPLRDRAPYNEQFF.

The chain couples TRBV29-1 to TRBJ2-5, with TRBD2 matching 10 bases. The CDR3 spans 15 residues. Looked up from germline, CDR1 is SQVTM and CDR2 is ANQGSEA. J lost 5 bases, V lost 3 bases, and 9 bases had no gene match. CDR3 sequence: CSVELQRGGRETQYF. As DNA, the CDR3 is TGCAGCGTTGAGCTCCAGCGGGGGGGCCGGGAGACCCAGTACTTC. The full variable domain, in which reference TRBV29-1 and TRBJ2-5 provide the parts outside the CDR3, is SAVISQKPSRDICQRGTSLTIQCQVDSQVTMMFWYRQQPGQSLTLIATANQGSEATYESGFVIDKFPISRPNLTFSTLTVSNMSPEDSSIYLCSVELQRGGRETQYFGPGTRLLVL.

The V and J genes are TRBV5-1 and TRBJ1-1; a weak D match, TRBD1 (5 bases). CDR1 is SGHRS and CDR2 is YFSETQ in the germline V gene. This CDR3 is built from 14 residues. Trimming removed 4 bases from V and 4 bases from J, with 14 bases in between. The CDR3 reads CASSVQAVGTEAFF. The CDR3 DNA reads as TGCGCCAGCAGCGTACAGGCAGTCGGCACTGAAGCTTTCTTT.

V and J are TRBV10-2 and TRBJ2-1, with D perhaps matching TRBD1 (5 bases). Trimming left V 2 bases short and J 10 bases short, with 9 bases between. Germline values: CDR1 WSHSY, CDR2 SAAADI. CDR3 size: 12 residues. The DNA of the CDR3 is TGCGCCAGCAGTGAGCGGACACTGGAGCAGTTCTTC. Translated: CASSERTLEQFF.

The J gene is TRBJ2-1, the V gene TRBV3-1 (or the pseudogene TRBV3-2), with D unresolved. V lost 3 bases, J lost 0 bases, and 9 bases lay in between. This CDR3 has 15 amino acids. Looked up from germline, CDR1 is LGHDT and CDR2 is YNNKEL (reference sequence). DNA for the CDR3: TGTGCCAGCAGCCAGAGAAGAAGCTCCTACAATGAGCAGTTCTTC. It encodes CASSQRRSSYNEQFF.

The V call is TRBV7-9, the J call TRBJ2-3; D is undetermined. This CDR3 contains 14 residues. Germline V gene data show CDR1 as SEHNR and CDR2 as FQNEAQ (reference sequence). The ends were cut back, 2 bases at V and 4 bases at J, with 10 bases in the middle. CDR3 region: CASSLFQTADTQYF. The DNA of the CDR3 is TGTGCCAGCAGCTTATTCCAGACTGCAGATACGCAGTATTTT. The whole variable domain, remainder taken from reference TRBV7-9 and TRBJ2-3, is DTGVSQNPRHKITKRGQNVTFRCDPISEHNRLYWYRQTLGQGPEFLTYFQNEAQLEKSRLLSDRFSAERPKGSFSTLEIQRTEQGDSAMYLCASSLFQTADTQYFGPGTRLTVL.

The chain carries TRBV5-1 and TRBJ2-7, with a possible D match to TRBD2 (6 bases). Germline loops: CDR1 SGHRS, CDR2 YFSETQ. The ends were cut back, 6 bases at V and 0 bases at J, with 7 bases in the middle. The CDR3 runs 12 residues. CDR3 loop: CASKGLSYEQYF. The DNA for the CDR3 is TGCGCCAGCAAGGGACTCTCCTACGAGCAGTACTTC.

V and J are TRBV9 and TRBJ2-2, with TRBD2 matching 11 bases. CDR1 is SGDLS and CDR2 is YYNGEE in the germline V gene. Trimming at V came to 0 bases and at J to 6 bases, leaving 10 bases not matched to a gene. This CDR3 contains 18 residues. In DNA, the CDR3 is TGTGCCAGCAGCGTAGGCCTAGGGCTAGCGGGAGGATCCGGGGAGCTGTTTTTT. It translates to CASSVGLGLAGGSGELFF.

The genes are TRBV28 and TRBJ2-7; 7 bases fit TRBD1. Germline V lookup: CDR1 MDHEN, CDR2 SYDVKM. The V and J ends lost 4 bases and 5 bases, in that order; junction bases with no gene match: 8. This CDR3 region has 14 residues. Here the CDR3 reads CASSSPGQRHEQYF. The CDR3 bases are TGTGCCAGCAGTTCTCCGGGACAGAGGCACGAGCAGTACTTC.

This chain connects TRBV9 to TRBJ2-2; D is perhaps TRBD2 (7 bases). V lost 4 bases to trimming and J lost 3 bases, with 19 bases between them. The CDR3 consists of 17 residues. Germline V lookup: CDR1 SGDLS, CDR2 YYNGEE. In DNA, the CDR3 is TGTGCCAGCAGCCCTCGTAATGGGGGGGCAGACACCGGGGAGCTGTTTTTT. Translation gives CASSPRNGGADTGELFF.

This clone has more than one count but fewer than ten. The chain links TRBV11-3 to TRBJ1-1; D is possibly TRBD1 (6 bases). The germline V and J ends were trimmed by 7 bases and 6 bases, with 21 bases remaining between them. CDR1 SGHNT and CDR2 YENEEA come from the germline V gene. This CDR3 is 15 amino acids long. CDR3 protein: CASTKRAGVSSEAFF. The CDR3 DNA reads TGTGCCAGCACCAAAAGGGCAGGGGTTAGCTCTGAAGCTTTCTTT.

The CDR3: CASSLASGYEQYF. Here the CDR3 DNA reads TGCGCCAGCAGCTTGGCTAGCGGCTACGAGCAGTACTTC. This chain connects TRBV5-1 to TRBJ2-7, with 7 bases aligning to TRBD2. CDR3 length: 13 residues. CDR1 is SGHRS and CDR2 is YFSETQ in the germline V gene. The ends lost 0 bases at V and 3 bases at J; junction bases unmatched: 0.

The CDR3 reads CASRKGQGVVATNEKLFF. The CDR3 bases are TGCGCCAGCAGAAAGGGACAGGGGGTAGTTGCAACTAATGAAAAACTGTTTTTT. J is TRBJ1-4 and V is TRBV4-1, with 11 bases matching TRBD1. Germline CDR1 reads MGHRA; CDR2 reads YSYEKL. The V segment lost 6 bases and the J segment 0 bases; nucleotides outside the gene matches: 9. The CDR3 extends over 18 amino acids.

The rearrangement links TRBV30 to TRBJ1-2; a possible D gene is TRBD1 (5 bases). The CDR3 runs to 13 residues. The V end was cut by 4 bases, the J end by 6 bases, with 15 bases between. Germline-derived CDR1 and CDR2 are GTSNPN and SVGIG (reference sequence). The CDR3: CAWTLKGINGYTF. The CDR3 bases are TGTGCCTGGACCCTTAAGGGGATTAATGGCTACACCTTC.

The V call is TRBV28, the J call TRBJ1-2; D is uncertain. The CDR3 consists of 14 residues. CDR1 MDHEN and CDR2 SYDVKM come from the germline V gene. Trimming took off 3 bases at V and 8 bases at J, with 16 bases between the two ends. The chain's CDR3 is CASSFPQSAGGYTF. DNA for the CDR3: TGTGCCAGCAGTTTCCCACAGAGCGCGGGGGGCTACACCTTC.

This clone was seen only once. The chain links TRBV12-3 or TRBV12-4 to TRBJ2-1; D may be TRBD2 (6 bases). V was pared by 6 bases and J by 6 bases, with 12 bases between. The CDR3 has 13 amino acids. This CDR3 reads CASRRLDRNEQFF. For the CDR3, the DNA is TGTGCCAGCAGAAGACTAGACCGCAATGAGCAGTTCTTC.

This chain joins TRBV5-1 and TRBJ2-3; D is unclear. Germline loops: CDR1 SGHRS, CDR2 YFSETQ. CDR3 length equals 12 residues. V was clipped by 4 bases and J by 5 bases, with 8 bases between them. In DNA form, the CDR3 reads TGCGCCAGCAGCCCCCCCGGAGATACGCAGTATTTT. This gives the protein CASSPPGDTQYF.

The V gene is TRBV4-2, the J gene TRBJ2-3; the match to TRBD2 covers 11 bases. Germline assignment: CDR1 LGHNA and CDR2 YNFKEQ. The V gene end was trimmed by 0 bases and the J gene end by 6 bases; junction bases not matched to a gene: 14. The CDR3 runs to 19 residues. The chain's CDR3 is CASSQDGWGSGRASDTQYF. The CDR3 coding sequence is TGTGCCAGCAGCCAAGATGGATGGGGTAGCGGGAGGGCCTCCGATACGCAGTATTTT.